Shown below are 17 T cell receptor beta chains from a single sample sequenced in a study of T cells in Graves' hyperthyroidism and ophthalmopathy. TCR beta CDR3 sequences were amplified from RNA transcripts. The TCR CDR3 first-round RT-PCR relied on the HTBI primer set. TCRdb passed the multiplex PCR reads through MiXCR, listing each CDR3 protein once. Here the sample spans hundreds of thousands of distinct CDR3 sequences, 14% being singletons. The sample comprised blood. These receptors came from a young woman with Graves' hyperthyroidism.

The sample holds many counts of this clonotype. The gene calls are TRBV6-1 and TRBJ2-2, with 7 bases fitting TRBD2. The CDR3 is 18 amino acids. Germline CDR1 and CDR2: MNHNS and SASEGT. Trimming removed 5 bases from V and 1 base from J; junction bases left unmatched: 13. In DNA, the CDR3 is TGTGCCAGCAGTCCGACGACTAGCTGGGGCGGGAACACCGGGGAGCTGTTTTTT. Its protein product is CASSPTTSWGGNTGELFF.

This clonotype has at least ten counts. In DNA, the CDR3 is TGTGCTAGTGGCGGTGACGGCCTGAACACTGAAGCTTTCTTT. This codes for CASGGDGLNTEAFF. The rearrangement links TRBV12-5 to TRBJ1-1; no clear D. The V gene lost 6 bases and the J gene lost 0 bases, with 11 bases spanning the gap. Germline values: CDR1 LGHNT, CDR2 FRNRAP. The CDR3 length is 14 residues.

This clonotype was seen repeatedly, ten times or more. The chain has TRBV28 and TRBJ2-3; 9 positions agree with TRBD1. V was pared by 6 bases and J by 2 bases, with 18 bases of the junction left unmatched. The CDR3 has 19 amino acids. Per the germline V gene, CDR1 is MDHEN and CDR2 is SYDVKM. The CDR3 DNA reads TGTGCCAGCAGCCTACCCGCCCCCGGGACAGGGAGCCCCACAGATACGCAGTATTTT. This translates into CASSLPAPGTGSPTDTQYF.

CDR3 in DNA: TGTGCCAGCAGCTTAACCAGAGACAACAATGAGCAGTTCTTC. Encoded protein: CASSLTRDNNEQFF. The chain combines TRBV7-2 with TRBJ2-1; D call uncertain. V dropped 2 bases and J dropped 5 bases, with 10 bases sitting between them. The CDR3 runs 14 residues. From germline, CDR1 is SGHTA and CDR2 FQGNSA.

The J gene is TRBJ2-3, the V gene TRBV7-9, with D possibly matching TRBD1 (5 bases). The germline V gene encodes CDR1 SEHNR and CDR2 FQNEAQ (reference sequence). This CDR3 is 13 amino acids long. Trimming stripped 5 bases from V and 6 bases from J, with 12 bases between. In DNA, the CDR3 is TGTGCCAGCAGCATAAAAGGGGTGGATACGCAGTATTTT. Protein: CASSIKGVDTQYF.

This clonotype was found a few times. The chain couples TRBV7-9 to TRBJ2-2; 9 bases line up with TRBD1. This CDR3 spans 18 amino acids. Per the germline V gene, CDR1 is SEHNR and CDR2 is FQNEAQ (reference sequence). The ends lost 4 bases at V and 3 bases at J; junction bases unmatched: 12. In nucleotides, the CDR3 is TGTGCCAGCAGCTATCTACCGGGACAGGGAGGTGACACCGGGGAGCTGTTTTTT. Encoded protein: CASSYLPGQGGDTGELFF.

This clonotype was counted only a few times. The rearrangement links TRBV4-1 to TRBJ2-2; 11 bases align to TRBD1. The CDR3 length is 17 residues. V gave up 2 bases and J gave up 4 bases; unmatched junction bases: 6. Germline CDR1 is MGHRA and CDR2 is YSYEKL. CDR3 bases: TGCGCCAGCAGCCAAATCCCCGGGACAGGGGGCACCGGGGAGCTGTTTTTT. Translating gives CASSQIPGTGGTGELFF.

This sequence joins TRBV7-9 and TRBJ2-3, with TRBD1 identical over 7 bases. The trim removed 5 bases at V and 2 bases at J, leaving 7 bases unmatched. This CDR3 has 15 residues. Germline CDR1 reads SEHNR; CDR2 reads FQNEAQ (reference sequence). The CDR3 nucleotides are TGTGCCAGCAGCCCGGGACAGCTAAACACAGATACGCAGTATTTT. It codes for CASSPGQLNTDTQYF.

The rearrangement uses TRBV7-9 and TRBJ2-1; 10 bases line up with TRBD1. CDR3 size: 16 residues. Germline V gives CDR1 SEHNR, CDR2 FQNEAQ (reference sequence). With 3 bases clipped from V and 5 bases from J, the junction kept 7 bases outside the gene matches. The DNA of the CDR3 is TGTGCCAGCAGCTTCCCCGACAGGGGGCTTGACAATGAGCAGTTCTTC. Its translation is CASSFPDRGLDNEQFF.

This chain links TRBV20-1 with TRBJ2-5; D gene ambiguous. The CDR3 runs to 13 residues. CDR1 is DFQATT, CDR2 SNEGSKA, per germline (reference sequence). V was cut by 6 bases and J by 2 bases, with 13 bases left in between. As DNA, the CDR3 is TGCAGTGCCGGCCTTCAGTCGCAAGAGACCCAGTACTTC. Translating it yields CSAGLQSQETQYF.

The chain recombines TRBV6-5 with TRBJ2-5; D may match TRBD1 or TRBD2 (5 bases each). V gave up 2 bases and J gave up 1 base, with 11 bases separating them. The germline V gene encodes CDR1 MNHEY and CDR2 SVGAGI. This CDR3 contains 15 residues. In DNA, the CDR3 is TGTGCCAGCAGTTACACATACGGGACCCAAGAGACCCAGTACTTC. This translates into CASSYTYGTQETQYF.

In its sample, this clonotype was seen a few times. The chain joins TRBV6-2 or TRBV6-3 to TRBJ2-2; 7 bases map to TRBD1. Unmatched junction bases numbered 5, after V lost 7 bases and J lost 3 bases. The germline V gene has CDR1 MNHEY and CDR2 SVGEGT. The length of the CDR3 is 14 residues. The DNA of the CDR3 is TGTGCCAGCACCACAGGGGAACACACCGGGGAGCTGTTTTTT. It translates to CASTTGEHTGELFF.

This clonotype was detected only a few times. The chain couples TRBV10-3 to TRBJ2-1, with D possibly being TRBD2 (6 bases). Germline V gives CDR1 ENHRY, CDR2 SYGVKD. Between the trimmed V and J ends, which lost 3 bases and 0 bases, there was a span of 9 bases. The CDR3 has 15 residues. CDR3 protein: CAISDGGSSYNEQFF. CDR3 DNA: TGTGCCATCAGTGATGGGGGGAGCTCCTACAATGAGCAGTTCTTC.

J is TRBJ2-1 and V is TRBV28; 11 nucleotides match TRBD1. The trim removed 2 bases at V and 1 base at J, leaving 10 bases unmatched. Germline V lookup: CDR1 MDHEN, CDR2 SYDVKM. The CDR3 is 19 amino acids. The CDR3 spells CASSLGSGTGGFSYNEQFF. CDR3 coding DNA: TGTGCCAGCAGTTTAGGGTCCGGGACAGGGGGATTTTCCTACAATGAGCAGTTCTTC.

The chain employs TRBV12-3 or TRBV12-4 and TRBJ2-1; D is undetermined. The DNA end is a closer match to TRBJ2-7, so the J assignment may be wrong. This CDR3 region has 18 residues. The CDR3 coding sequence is TGTGCCAGCAGTTTAGGTGTGGGGTGGGGAATCGATCTAAATGAGCAGTACTTC. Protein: CASSLGVGWGIDLNEQYF.

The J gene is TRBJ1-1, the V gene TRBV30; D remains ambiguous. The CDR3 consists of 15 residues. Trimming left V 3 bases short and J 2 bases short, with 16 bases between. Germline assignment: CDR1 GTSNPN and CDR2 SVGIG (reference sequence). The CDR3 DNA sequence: TGTGCCTGGAGGCCAAAACAGTTCCCTAACACTGAAGCTTTCTTT. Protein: CAWRPKQFPNTEAFF.

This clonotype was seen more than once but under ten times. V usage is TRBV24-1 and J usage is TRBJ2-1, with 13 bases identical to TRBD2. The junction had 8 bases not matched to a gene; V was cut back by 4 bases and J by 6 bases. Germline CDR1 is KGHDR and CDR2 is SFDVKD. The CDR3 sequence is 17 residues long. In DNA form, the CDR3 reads TGTGCCACCAGTGACCAGCGGACTAGCGGGAGCCGCAATGAGCAGTTCTTC. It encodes CATSDQRTSGSRNEQFF.